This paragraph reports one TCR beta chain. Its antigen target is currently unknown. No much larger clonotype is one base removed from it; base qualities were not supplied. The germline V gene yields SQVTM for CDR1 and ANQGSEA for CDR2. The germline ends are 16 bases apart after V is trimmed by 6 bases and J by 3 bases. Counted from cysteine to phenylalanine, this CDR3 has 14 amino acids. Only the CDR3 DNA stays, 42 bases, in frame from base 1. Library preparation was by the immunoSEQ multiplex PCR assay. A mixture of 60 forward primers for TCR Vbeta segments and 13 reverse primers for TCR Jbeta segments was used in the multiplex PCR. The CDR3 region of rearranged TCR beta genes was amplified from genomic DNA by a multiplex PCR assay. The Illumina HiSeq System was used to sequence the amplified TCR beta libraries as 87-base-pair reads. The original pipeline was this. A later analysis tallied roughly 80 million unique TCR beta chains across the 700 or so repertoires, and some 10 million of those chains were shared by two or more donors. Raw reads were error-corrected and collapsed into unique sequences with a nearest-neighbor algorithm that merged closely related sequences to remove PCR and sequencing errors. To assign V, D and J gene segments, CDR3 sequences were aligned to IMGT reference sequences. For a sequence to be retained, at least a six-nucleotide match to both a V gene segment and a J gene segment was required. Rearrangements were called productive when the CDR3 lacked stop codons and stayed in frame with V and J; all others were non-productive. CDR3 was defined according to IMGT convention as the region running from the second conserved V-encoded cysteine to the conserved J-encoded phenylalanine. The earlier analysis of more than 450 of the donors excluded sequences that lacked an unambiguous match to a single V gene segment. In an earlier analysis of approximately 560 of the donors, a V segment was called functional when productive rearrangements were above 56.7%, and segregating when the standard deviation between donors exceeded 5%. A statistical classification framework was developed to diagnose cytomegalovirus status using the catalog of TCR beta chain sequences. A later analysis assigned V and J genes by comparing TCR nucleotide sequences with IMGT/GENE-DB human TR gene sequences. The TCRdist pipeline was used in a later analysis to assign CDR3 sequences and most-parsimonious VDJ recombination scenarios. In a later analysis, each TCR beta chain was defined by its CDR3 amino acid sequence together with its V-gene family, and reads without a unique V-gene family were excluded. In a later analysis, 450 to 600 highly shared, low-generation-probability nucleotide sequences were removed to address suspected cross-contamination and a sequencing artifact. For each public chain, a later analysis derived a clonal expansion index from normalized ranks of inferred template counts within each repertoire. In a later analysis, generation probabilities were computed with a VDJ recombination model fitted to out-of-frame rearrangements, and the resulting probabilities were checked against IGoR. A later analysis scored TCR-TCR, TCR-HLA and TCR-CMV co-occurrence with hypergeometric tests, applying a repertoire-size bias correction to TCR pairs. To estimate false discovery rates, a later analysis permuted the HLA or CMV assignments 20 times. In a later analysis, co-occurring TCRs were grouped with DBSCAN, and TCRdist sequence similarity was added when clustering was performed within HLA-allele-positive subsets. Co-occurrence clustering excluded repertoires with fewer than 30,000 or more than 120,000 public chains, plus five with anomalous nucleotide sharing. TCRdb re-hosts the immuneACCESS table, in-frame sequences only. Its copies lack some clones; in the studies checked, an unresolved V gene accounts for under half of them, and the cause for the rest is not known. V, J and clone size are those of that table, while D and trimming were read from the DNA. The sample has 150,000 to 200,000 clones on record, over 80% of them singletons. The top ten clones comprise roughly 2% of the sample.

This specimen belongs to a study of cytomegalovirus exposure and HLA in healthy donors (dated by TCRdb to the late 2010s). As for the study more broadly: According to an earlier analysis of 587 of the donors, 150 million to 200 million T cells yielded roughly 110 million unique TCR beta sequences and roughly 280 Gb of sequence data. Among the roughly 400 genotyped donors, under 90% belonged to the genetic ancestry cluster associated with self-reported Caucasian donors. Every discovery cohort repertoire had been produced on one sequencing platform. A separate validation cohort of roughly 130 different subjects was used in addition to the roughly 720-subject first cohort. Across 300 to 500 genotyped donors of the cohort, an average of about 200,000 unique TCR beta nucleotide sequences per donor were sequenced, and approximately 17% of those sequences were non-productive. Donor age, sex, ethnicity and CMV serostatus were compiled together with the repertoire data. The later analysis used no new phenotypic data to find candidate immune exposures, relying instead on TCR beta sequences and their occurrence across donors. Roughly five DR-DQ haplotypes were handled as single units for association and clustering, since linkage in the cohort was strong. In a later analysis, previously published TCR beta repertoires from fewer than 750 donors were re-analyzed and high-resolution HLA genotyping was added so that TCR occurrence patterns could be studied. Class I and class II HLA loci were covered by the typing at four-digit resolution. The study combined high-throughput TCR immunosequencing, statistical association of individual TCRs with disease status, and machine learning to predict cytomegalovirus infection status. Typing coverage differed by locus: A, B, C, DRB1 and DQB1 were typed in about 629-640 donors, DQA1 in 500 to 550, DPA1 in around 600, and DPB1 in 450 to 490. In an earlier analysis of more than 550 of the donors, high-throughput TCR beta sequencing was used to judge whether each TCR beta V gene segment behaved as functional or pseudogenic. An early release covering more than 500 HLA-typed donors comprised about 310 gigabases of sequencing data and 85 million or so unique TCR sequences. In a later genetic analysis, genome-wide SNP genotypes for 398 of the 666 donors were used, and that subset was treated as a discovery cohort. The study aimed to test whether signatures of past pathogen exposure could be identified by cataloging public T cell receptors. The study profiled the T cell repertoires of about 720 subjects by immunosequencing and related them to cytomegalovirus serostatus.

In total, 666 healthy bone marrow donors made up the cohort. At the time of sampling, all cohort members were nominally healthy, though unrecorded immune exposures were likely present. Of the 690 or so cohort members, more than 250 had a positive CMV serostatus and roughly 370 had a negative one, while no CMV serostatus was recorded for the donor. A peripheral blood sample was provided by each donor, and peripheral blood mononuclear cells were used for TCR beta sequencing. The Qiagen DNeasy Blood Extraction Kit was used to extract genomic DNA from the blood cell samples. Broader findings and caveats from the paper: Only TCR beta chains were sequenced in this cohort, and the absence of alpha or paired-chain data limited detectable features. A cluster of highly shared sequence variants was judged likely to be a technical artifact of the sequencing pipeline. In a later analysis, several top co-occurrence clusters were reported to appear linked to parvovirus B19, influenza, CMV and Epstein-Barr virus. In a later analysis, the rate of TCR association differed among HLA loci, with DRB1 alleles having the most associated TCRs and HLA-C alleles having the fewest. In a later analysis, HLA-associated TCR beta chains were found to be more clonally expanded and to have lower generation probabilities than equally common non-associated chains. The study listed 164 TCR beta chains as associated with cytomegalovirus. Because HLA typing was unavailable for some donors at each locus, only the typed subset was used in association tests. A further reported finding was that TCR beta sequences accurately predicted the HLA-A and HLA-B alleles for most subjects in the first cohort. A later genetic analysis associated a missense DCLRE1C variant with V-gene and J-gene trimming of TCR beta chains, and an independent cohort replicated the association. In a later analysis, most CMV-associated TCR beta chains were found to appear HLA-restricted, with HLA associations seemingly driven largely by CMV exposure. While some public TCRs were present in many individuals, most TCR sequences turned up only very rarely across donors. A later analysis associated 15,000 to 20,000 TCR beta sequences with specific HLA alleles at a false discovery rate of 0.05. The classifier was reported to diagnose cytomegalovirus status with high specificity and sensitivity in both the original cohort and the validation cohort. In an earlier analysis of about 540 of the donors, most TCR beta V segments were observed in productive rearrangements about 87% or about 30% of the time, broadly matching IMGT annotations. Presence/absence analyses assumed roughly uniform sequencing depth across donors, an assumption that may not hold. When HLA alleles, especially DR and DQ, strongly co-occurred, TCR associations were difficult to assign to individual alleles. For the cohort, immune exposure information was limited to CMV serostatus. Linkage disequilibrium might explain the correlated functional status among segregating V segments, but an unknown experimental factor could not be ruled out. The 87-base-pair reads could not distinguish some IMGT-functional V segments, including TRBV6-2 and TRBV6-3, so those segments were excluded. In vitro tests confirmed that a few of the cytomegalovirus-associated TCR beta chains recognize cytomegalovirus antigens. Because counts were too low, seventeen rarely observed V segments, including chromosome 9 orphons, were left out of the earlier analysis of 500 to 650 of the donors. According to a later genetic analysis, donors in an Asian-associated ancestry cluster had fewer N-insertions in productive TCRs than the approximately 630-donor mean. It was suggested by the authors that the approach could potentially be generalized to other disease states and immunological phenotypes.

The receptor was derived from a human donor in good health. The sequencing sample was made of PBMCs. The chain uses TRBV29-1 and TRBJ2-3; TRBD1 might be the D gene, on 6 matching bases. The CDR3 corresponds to CSVPDTGNTDTQYF. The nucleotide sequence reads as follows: TGCAGCGTGCCCGATACAGGGAATACAGATACGCAGTATTTT.